This TCR beta chain is drawn from a study of shared clonotypes between healthy human individuals (dated by TCRdb to the early 2020s). Notes on the research overall: A couple of women and a few men aged 18 to 49 years were included in the cohort. To estimate repertoire size and how much clonotype sharing occurs between individuals, the study deeply sequenced the blood TCR repertoires of 4 to 6 healthy adults. Per donor, three plates each were used for CD4 naive and CD4 memory, two for CD8 naive, and one for CD8 memory. Libraries were prepared and TCR repertoires were sequenced by different laboratories using diverse techniques, in order to increase sequencing depth and limit assay-specific biases. Each donor's leukapheresis produced roughly between roughly 0.9 and 9 billion PBMCs. Paper-wide results and their limitations: Based on pairwise subsampling, the degree of clonotype sharing among donors was expected to be affected by sequencing depth. The small number of donors limited the genetic and exposure-history diversity represented. Even with the large sequencing depth, rarefaction of the sorted-subset datasets indicated that sequencing was incomplete. Naive subsets generally had larger estimated clonotype richness than memory subsets did. Sampling was restricted to blood, and TCR repertoires in tissue are likely to differ from TCR repertoires in blood. When a handful of donors were compared, the shared fraction of clonotypes was about 5.4% for naive CD4, around 3.5% for naive CD8, 2.3% for memory CD4, and 0.4% for memory CD8. Compared with non-shared clonotypes, clonotypes shared by all four sorted-subset donors had higher generation probabilities.

Of note for this clone: This receptor's antigen is unknown. Base qualities are not at hand, and no much larger clone is one base apart.

CD8 naive samples consisted of CD45RO-negative cells that were positively selected for CCR7, yielding a CD45RA+CCR7+ population without TemRA cells. Healthy HIV-negative adults with no recently reported acute infections or vaccinations were included as donors. Every donor was a Caucasian adult living in Nashville, Tennessee, USA. Blood was obtained by leukapheresis, after which PBMCs were separated by Ficoll-Histopaque density gradient centrifugation and cryopreserved in liquid nitrogen vapor phase. Analytical flow cytometry was used to check the purity and quantity of each magnetically sorted T cell population. From each sorted fraction, genomic DNA was isolated and quantified by UV absorbance on a Nanodrop 2000c. CDR1 and CDR2 are drawn from the germline V gene: SGHRS, YFSETQ. The CDR3 goes from the cysteine to the phenylalanine over 11 residues. Only the CDR3 region is kept as DNA, spanning 33 bases read in frame from base 1. The V and J ends are trimmed by 0 bases and 12 bases, leaving 4 bases between them.

TCR CDR3 regions were amplified from genomic DNA by multiplex PCR using the deep immunoSEQ assay. Extracted genomic DNA from each cell subset was distributed evenly across all wells of several immunoSEQ 96-well plates, and each plate was treated as a replicate. For sorted subsets, approximately 190 ng of genomic DNA, equivalent to 25,000 to 35,000 T cell genomes, went into each replicate PCR. Purified libraries were quantified with a Qubit 3.0 fluorometer, sized on a Bioanalyzer 2100, and re-quantified with the KAPA Library Quantification kit. Every immunoSEQ 96-well plate was sequenced on a dedicated single-read 150-cycle Illumina NextSeq 550 flow cell. The authors' analysis ran thus. Because only junctional sequences without quality scores were contained in the immunoSEQ output, filtering matching that applied to full-length reads could not be performed. To assign V/J genes and CDR3, sequences were annotated against IMGT germline references using PyIR, a Python wrapper for IgBLAST v1.9. Reads were filtered out if the reads had weak V/J assignments (E-value above 1e-6), no CDR3, stop codons, out-of-frame junctions, or ambiguous translated residues. A V3J clonotype was defined by an identical inferred V gene, J gene, and CDR3 amino acid sequence. Percentage overlap between repertoires was computed as shared unique clonotypes divided by the size of the smaller repertoire. RTK rarefaction, the Chao1 estimator, and Recon v2.1 estimates of unobserved clonotypes were used to assess repertoire richness. Generation probabilities were computed with OLGA for all TCRbeta clonotypes obtained by the gDNA method from a few donors. TCRdb re-hosts the immuneACCESS table, in-frame sequences only. Its copies lack some clones; in the studies checked, an unresolved V gene accounts for under half of them, and the cause for the rest is not known. D and trimming were read from the DNA, whereas the V and J calls and clone size are those reported in that table. The sample yields some 2.1 million clones; around 93% were counted once. The leading ten clones occupy about 1.6% of the sample.

The receptor was isolated from a young man in good health. Some clones in this sample may be carry-over from other donors' samples. The rearranged segments are TRBV5-1 and TRBJ1-6, with no reliable assignment of the D segment. The sample consisted of naive CD8+ T cells from PBMCs. In light of the paper, this sample's cell subset or site label describes: CD45RA+CCR7+. The CDR3 reads CASSLGGPLHF. The nucleotide sequence reads TGCGCCAGCAGCTTGGGGGGACCCCTCCACTTT.